The clone carrying this TCR beta chain was counted a few times. Its antigen is not known. Trimming took 4 bases from V and 7 from J, leaving 17 bases between them. CDR3 size: 15 residues. Germline V gene lookup returns CDR1 LGHDT and CDR2 YNNKEL (reference sequence). TCRdb independently ran MiXCR on the RT-PCR reads; one entry per CDR3 protein. Here the sample spans more than 200,000 distinct CDR3 sequences, roughly an eighth being singletons. The data originate from a study of response to subunit inactivated influenza vaccine. Overall study findings and caveats: That few new T cells are recruited by each seasonal influenza vaccination was the authors' suggestion.

This chain uses TRBV3-1 with TRBJ2-1, with no clear D. The input for sequencing was non-naive T cells sorted from PBMCs, taken 14 to 15 days before vaccination. This clonotype was sampled from a man aged 50-59 years who received an inactivated influenza vaccine. The CDR3 region has the DNA TGTGCCAGCAGCCTTACCGGCTCCTCCGATAATGAGCAGTTCTTC. Residues: CASSLTGSSDNEQFF.